The text below deals with one TCR beta chain. Its antigen is as yet unknown. Trimming removed 0 bases from V and 7 bases from J, with 16 bases in between. The CDR3 runs to 16 residues. Germline values: CDR1 WNHNN, CDR2 SYGVQD (reference sequence). The sample belongs to a study of T cell responses to AZD1222 COVID-19 vaccine. The protocol was immunoSEQ multiplex PCR, while the TCRdb copy is restricted to in-frame clones and leaves out a portion. The sample yields some 200,000 clones, approximately 93% seen once. Study-level results: Recipients of AZD1222 seropositive at baseline numbered only 5 to 7. Unmutated regions of variants are reportedly targeted by nearly half of spike-specific TCRs.

Second-dose timings of about 4 or about 12 weeks were pooled. The source material was peripheral blood, sampled 28 days after the second AZD1222 dose. The chain combines TRBV10-1 with TRBJ2-1, with D perhaps TRBD2 (6 bases). The sequence was collected from an adult who received the AZD1222 COVID-19 vaccine. The CDR3 reads CASSESIVGRTNEQFF. Written as DNA, the CDR3 is TGCGCCAGCAGTGAGTCGATTGTGGGGAGGACGAATGAGCAGTTCTTC.